Here is one TCR beta chain with its context. Its antigen is unknown. These data belong to a study of vaccination effects on CD4 cells after COVID-19. Study-wide background: Post-vaccine sample collection fell at a median of 72 days after the second dose.

Assay used: immunoSEQ multiplex PCR; TCRdb lists only in-frame clones, some missing. The repertoire holds 65,000 to 75,000 clones, with about 74% as singletons. ViraFEST assay sequencing came after antigen-specific CD4+ T cells were expanded with viral peptide pools. With roughly nine days of culture completed, CD4+ T cells were isolated. All study participants received two doses of BNT162b2 or mRNA-1273 vaccine. It was on days 3 and 7 that half the medium was replaced with IL-2 medium. General study results and limits: Cross-reaction with common cold coronaviruses was seen in only 1 of 255 vaccine-induced clones from healthy vaccinees. By a late point after vaccination, infection- and vaccine-induced clones had shrunk markedly through clonal contraction.

V lost 0 bases and J lost 4, with 12 bases in between. The CDR3 consists of 14 residues. The germline V gene encodes CDR1 GTSNPN and CDR2 SVGIG (reference sequence). The chain joins TRBV30 to TRBJ2-5; maybe TRBD2 (5 bases). The sequencing here drew on CD4+ T cells from PBMCs cultured with HCoV-229E spike peptides, taken after COVID-19 vaccination. The clonotype originates from a human donor who received a COVID-19 vaccine. The CDR3: CAWSVENSGETQYF. CDR3 nucleotide sequence: TGTGCCTGGAGTGTGGAGAACAGCGGAGAGACCCAGTACTTC. Complete variable domain (other parts from reference TRBV30 and TRBJ2-5): SQTIHQWPATLVQPVGSPLSLECTVEGTSNPNLYWYRQAAGRGLQLLFYSVGIGQISSEVPQNLSASRPQDRQFILSSKKLLLSDSGFYLCAWSVENSGETQYFGPGTRLLVL.